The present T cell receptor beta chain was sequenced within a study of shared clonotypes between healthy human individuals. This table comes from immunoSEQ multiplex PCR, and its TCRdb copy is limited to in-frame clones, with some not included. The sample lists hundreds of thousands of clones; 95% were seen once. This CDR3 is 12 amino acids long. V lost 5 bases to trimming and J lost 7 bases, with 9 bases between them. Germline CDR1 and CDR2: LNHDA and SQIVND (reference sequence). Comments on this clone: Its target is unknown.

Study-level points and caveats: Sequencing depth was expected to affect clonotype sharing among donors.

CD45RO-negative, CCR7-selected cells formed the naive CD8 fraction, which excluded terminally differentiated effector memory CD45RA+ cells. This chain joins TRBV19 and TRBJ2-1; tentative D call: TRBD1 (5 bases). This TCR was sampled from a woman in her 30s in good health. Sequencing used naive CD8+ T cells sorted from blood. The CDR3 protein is CASSVTENEQFF. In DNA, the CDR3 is TGTGCCAGTAGTGTGACAGAAAATGAGCAGTTCTTC.